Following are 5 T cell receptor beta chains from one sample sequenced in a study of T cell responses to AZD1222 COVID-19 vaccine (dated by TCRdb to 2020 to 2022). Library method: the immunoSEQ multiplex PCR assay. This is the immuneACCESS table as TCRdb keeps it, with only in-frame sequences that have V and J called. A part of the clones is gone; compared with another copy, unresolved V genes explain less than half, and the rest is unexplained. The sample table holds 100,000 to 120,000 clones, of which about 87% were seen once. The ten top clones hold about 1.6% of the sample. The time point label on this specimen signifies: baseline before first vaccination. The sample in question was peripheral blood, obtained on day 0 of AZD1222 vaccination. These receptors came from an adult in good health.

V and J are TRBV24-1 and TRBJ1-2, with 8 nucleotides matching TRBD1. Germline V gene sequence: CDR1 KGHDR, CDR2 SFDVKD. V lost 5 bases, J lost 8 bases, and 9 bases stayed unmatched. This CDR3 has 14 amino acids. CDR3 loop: CATSGSDRVNGYTF. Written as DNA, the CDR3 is TGTGCCACCAGTGGCTCGGACAGGGTTAACGGCTACACCTTC.

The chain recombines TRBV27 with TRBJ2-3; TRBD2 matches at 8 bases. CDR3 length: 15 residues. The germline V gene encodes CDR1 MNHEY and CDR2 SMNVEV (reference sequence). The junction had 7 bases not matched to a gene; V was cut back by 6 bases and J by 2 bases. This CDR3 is CASRSGGGPTDTQYF. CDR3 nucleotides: TGTGCCAGCAGATCAGGCGGGGGGCCCACAGATACGCAGTATTTT.

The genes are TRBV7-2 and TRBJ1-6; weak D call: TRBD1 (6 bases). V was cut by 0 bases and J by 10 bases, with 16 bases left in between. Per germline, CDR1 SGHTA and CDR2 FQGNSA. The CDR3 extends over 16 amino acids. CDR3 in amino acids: CASSLAQGLRGSPLHF. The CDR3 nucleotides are TGTGCCAGCAGCTTAGCTCAGGGGTTAAGGGGGTCACCCCTCCACTTT.

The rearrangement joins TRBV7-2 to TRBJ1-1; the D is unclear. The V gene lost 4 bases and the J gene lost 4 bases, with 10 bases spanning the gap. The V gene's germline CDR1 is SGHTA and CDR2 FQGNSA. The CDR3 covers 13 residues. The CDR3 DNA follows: TGTGCCAGCAGCTCCTCTTTGGCCACTGAAGCTTTCTTT. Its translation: CASSSSLATEAFF.

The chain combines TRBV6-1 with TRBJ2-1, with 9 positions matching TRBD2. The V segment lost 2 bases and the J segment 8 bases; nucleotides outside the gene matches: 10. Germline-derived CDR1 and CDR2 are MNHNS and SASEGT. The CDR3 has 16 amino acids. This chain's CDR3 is CASSEWLAGVGDEQFF. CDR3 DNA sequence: TGTGCCAGCAGTGAATGGTTAGCGGGAGTGGGCGATGAGCAGTTCTTC.